This T cell receptor beta chain was sequenced in a study of T cells in Graves' hyperthyroidism and ophthalmopathy. Across 18 months, stable Graves' hyperthyroidism was marked by no progression to ophthalmopathy. Authors of the study amplified TCR beta CDR3 regions from RNA transcripts. TCR CDR3 regions were first amplified by RT-PCR with HTBI primers. TCRdb passed the multiplex PCR reads through MiXCR, listing each CDR3 protein once. The data show about 400,000 distinct CDR3 sequences, around 14% seen once. The CDR3 extends over 13 amino acids. The germline V gene has CDR1 MNHEY and CDR2 SMNVEV (reference sequence). The V gene lost 9 bases and the J gene lost 6 bases, with 15 bases spanning the gap.

Sequenced sample: blood. The J gene is TRBJ2-1, the V gene TRBV27; D is uncertain. This clonotype originated in a young woman with Graves' hyperthyroidism. The DNA of the CDR3 is TGTGCCAGTTCTGAGAATGGCCGCAATGAGCAGTTCTTC. Translated, it gives CASSENGRNEQFF.